This TCR beta chain came from a study of CD8+ T cells in alopecia areata. Overall study context: The drug, oral tofacitinib, was given to treated patients at 5 to 10 mg twice daily. Tofacitinib administration persisted for 6 to 18 months, succeeded by 6 months off drug.

The germline V gene encodes CDR1 WSHSY and CDR2 SAAADI. The CDR3 spans 12 residues. Trimming took off 3 bases at V and 8 bases at J, with 10 bases between the two ends. Following extraction, RNA underwent reverse transcription to cDNA, which served as the sequencing template. Libraries were prepared by immunoSEQ multiplex PCR; TCRdb keeps only in-frame clonotypes and omits some of them. The repertoire holds 150,000 or so clones, with 50% to 65% as singletons. Treatment of the sample: oral pan-JAK inhibitor, 5-10 mg twice daily. The sample here was CD8+ T cells sorted from blood, taken at week 4, from a patient treated with tofacitinib. J is TRBJ1-2 and V is TRBV10-2; a possible D gene is TRBD1 (5 bases). The clonotype originates from a human donor with alopecia areata. Here the CDR3 reads CASSDWGIGYTF. Written as DNA, the CDR3 is TGCGCCAGCAGTGACTGGGGGATCGGCTACACCTTC.